A single sample gave rise to the 10 T cell receptor beta chains below, sequenced in a study of CD4 and CD8 cells across lung adenocarcinoma regions. TCRdb called the PCR reads again in MiXCR, with one record for every CDR3 protein. In the table there are roughly 4,100 distinct CDR3 sequences, 60% to 75% of which are singletons. Sequenced input: CD4+ T cells from the center of a lung tumor. These receptors were collected from a male donor with lung adenocarcinoma. The CD4 and CD8 labels of this study may be unreliable.

In this sample, this clonotype turned up once. V and J are TRBV6-1 and TRBJ2-1; no definite D call. V lost 6 bases and J 1 base, leaving 10 bases between the germline ends. CDR3 size: 14 residues. In germline, CDR1 is MNHNS, CDR2 SASEGT. For the CDR3, the DNA is TGTGCCAGCAGGATCCGCGGTTCCTACAATGAGCAGTTCTTC. Its protein is CASRIRGSYNEQFF.

This clonotype is a singleton in its sample. The chain uses TRBV12-3 or TRBV12-4 and TRBJ2-5, with a tentative D call TRBD2 (6 bases). TRBJ2-7 explains the end of the DNA better; the J call may be wrong. The CDR3 loop spans 13 amino acids. The CDR3 region has the DNA TGTGCCAGCAGCCCGATCGGGAGTCACGAGCAGTACTTC. It encodes CASSPIGSHEQYF.

By frequency in the sample, this clonotype is large. The J gene is TRBJ2-3, the V gene TRBV6-5, with 8 bases matching TRBD1. Germline-derived CDR1 and CDR2 are MNHEY and SVGAGI. The V gene end was trimmed by 2 bases and the J gene end by 5 bases; junction bases not matched to a gene: 6. The CDR3 contains 15 residues. CDR3 amino acids: CASSYAETGVDTQYF. DNA of the CDR3: TGTGCCAGCAGTTACGCAGAGACAGGGGTAGATACGCAGTATTTT.

This clonotype was recorded a few times. The rearrangement joins TRBV7-2 to TRBJ2-1; 7 positions agree with TRBD2. Germline V lookup: CDR1 SGHTA, CDR2 FQGNSA. J was trimmed by 2 bases and V by 5 bases; bases with no gene match: 9. This CDR3 has 16 residues. The CDR3 coding sequence is TGTGCCAGCAGCAGTCGTCAACTAGCGCCCTACAATGAGCAGTTCTTC. Encoded protein: CASSSRQLAPYNEQFF.

CDR3: CASSLTGAETQYF. The CDR3 DNA reads as TGTGCCAGCAGCTTGACAGGGGCAGAGACCCAGTACTTC. The V and J genes are TRBV5-5 and TRBJ2-5; 7 bases are a match to TRBD1. The CDR3 is made up of 13 amino acids. V was clipped by 1 base and J by 4 bases; unmatched bases: 1. Looked up from germline, CDR1 is SGHKS and CDR2 is YYEKEE (reference sequence).

The chain combines TRBV7-6 with TRBJ2-1, with D perhaps matching TRBD1 (5 bases). Germline lookup yields CDR1 SGHVS and CDR2 FNYEAQ. Trimming cost V 10 bases and J 6 bases, with 16 bases left between them. The CDR3 sequence is 13 residues long. The CDR3 bases are TGTGCCACCACCTCCGACAGATCCAATGAGCAGTTCTTC. It encodes CATTSDRSNEQFF.

The V gene is TRBV6-1, the J gene TRBJ2-5; either TRBD1 or TRBD2 may fit D (5 bases each). Judging by the DNA end, TRBJ2-7 fits better; the J call may be wrong. Germline V gives CDR1 MNHNS, CDR2 SASEGT. CDR3 length: 16 amino acids. CDR3 DNA sequence: TGTGCCAGCAGTGAAGCCTCCGGGACGCTTGCCTACGAGCAGTACTTC. This codes for CASSEASGTLAYEQYF.

This clonotype was seen a few times. The chain is built from TRBV6-5 and TRBJ2-1; D unresolved. V lost 11 bases and J 7 bases, leaving 18 bases between the germline ends. The CDR3 is made up of 13 amino acids. The germline V gene encodes CDR1 MNHEY and CDR2 SVGAGI. The CDR3 loop is CAAAKDVGNEQFF. The CDR3 DNA reads as TGTGCCGCAGCTAAAGACGTCGGTAATGAGCAGTTCTTC.

The chain joins TRBV6-1 to TRBJ2-2, with D perhaps TRBD2 (5 bases). The germline V gene encodes CDR1 MNHNS and CDR2 SASEGT. V shed 7 bases and J shed 4 bases, with 13 bases lying between them. CDR3 size: 14 residues. This CDR3 is CASNKEAVTGELFF. The CDR3, as DNA: TGTGCCAGCAACAAGGAGGCGGTCACCGGGGAGCTGTTTTTT.

With respect to this clonotype: One end of the junction does not line up with germline, which may come from a read error. This chain joins TRBV6-1 and TRBJ2-3, with D perhaps TRBD2 (7 bases). Germline CDR1 MNHNS, CDR2 SASEGT. The CDR3 length is 16 residues. The CDR3 DNA sequence: TGTGCCAGCGGGGCGCGAGGGGGGGGAGGCCAAGAGACGCAGTATTTC. This sequence encodes CASGARGGGGQETQYF.